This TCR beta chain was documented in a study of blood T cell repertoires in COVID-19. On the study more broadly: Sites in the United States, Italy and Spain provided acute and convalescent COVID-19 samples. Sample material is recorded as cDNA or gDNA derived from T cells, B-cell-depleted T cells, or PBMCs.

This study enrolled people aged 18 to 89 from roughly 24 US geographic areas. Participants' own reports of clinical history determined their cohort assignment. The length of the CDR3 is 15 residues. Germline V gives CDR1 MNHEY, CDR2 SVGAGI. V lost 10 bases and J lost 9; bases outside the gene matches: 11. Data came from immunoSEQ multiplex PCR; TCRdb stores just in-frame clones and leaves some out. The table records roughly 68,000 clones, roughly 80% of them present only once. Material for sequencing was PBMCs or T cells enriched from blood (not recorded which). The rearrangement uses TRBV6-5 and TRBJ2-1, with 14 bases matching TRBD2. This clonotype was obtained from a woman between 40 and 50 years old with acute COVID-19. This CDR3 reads CATKRTSGGQGEQFF. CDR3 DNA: TGTGCCACTAAAAGGACTAGCGGGGGGCAGGGTGAGCAGTTCTTC.